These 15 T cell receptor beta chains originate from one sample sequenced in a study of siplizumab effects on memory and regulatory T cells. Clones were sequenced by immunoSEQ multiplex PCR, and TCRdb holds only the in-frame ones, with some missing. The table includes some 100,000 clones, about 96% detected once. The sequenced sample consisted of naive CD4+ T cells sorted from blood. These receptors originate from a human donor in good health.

CDR3 amino acids: CAISGALSYEQYF. The CDR3, as DNA: TGTGCCATCAGTGGGGCCCTCTCCTACGAGCAGTACTTC. The genes are TRBV10-3 and TRBJ2-7; D uncertain. Germline CDR1 ENHRY, CDR2 SYGVKD. The CDR3 runs to 13 residues. Trimming took 4 bases from V and 0 from J, leaving 7 bases between them.

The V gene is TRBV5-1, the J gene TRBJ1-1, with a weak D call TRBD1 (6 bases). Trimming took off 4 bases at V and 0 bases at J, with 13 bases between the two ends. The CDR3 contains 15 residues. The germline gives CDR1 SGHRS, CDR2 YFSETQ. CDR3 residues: CASSPTTGLNTEAFF. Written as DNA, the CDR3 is TGCGCCAGCAGCCCAACGACAGGCCTGAACACTGAAGCTTTCTTT.

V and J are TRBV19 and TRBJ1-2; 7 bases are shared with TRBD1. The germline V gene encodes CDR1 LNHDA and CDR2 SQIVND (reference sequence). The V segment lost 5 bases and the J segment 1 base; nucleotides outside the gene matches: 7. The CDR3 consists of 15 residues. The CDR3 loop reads CASSVGTAYNYGYTF. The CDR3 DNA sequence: TGTGCCAGTAGTGTGGGGACAGCCTATAACTATGGCTACACCTTC. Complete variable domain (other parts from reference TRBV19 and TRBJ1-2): DGGITQSPKYLFRKEGQNVTLSCEQNLNHDAMYWYRQDPGQGLRLIYYSQIVNDFQKGDIAEGYSVSREKKESFPLTVTSAQKNPTAFYLCASSVGTAYNYGYTFGSGTRLTVV.

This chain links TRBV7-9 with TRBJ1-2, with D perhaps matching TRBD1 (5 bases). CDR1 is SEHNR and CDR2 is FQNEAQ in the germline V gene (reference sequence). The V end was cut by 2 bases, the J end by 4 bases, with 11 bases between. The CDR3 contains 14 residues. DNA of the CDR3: TGTGCCAGCAGCTTACTCGGCGGGGGCTATGGCTACACCTTC. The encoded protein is CASSLLGGGYGYTF. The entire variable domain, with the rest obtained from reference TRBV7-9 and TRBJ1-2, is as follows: DTGVSQNPRHKITKRGQNVTFRCDPISEHNRLYWYRQTLGQGPEFLTYFQNEAQLEKSRLLSDRFSAERPKGSFSTLEIQRTEQGDSAMYLCASSLLGGGYGYTFGSGTRLTVV.

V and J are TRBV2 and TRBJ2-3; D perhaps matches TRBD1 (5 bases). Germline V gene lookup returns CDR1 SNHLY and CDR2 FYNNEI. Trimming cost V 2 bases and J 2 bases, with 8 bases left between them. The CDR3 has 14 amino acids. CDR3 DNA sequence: TGTGCCAGCAGTGAACAGGGCCTCACAGATACGCAGTATTTT. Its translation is CASSEQGLTDTQYF.

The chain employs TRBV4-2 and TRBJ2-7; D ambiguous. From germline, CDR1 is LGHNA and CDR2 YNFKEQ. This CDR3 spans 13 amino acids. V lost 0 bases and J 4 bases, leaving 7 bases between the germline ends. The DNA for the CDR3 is TGTGCCAGCAGCCAAGACGTGAAATACGAGCAGTACTTC. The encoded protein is CASSQDVKYEQYF.

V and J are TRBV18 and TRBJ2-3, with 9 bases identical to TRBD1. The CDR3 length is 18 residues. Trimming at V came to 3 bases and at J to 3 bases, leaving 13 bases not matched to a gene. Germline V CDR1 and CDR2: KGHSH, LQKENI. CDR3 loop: CASSPTTPRTGDTDTQYF. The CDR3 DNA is TGTGCCAGCTCACCCACAACTCCGCGGACAGGGGATACAGATACGCAGTATTTT.

CDR3 DNA sequence: TGTGCCAGCAGCGGACAGGTAAACGTCCTGACTTTC. It is translated as CASSGQVNVLTF. This chain links TRBV25-1 with TRBJ2-6, with 7 nucleotides matching TRBD1. The CDR3 covers 12 residues. J lost 10 bases, V lost 6 bases, and 3 bases had no gene match. Germline lookup yields CDR1 MGHDK and CDR2 SYGVNS.

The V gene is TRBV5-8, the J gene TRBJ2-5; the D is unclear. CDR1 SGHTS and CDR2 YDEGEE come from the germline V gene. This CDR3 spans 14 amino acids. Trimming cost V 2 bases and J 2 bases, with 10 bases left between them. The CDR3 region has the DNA TGTGCCAGCAGCTTTAAGGCGACTCAAGAGACCCAGTACTTC. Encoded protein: CASSFKATQETQYF.

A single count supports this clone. As DNA, the CDR3 is TGTGCCAGCTCATCCCTAGGAGGGAACACTGAAGCTTTCTTT. The encoded protein is CASSSLGGNTEAFF. This chain connects TRBV18 to TRBJ1-1, with no clear D. The V end lost 5 bases, the J end lost 1 base, and 11 bases lay between the germline ends. Germline CDR1 is KGHSH and CDR2 is LQKENI. There are 14 residues in the CDR3.

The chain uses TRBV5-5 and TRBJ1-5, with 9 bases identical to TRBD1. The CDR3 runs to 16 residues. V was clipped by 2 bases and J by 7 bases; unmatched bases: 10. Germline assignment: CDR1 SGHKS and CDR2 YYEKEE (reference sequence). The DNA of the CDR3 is TGTGCCAGCAGCTTAAAACAGGGGGCGGTAGGGCAGCCCCAGCATTTT. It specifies CASSLKQGAVGQPQHF.

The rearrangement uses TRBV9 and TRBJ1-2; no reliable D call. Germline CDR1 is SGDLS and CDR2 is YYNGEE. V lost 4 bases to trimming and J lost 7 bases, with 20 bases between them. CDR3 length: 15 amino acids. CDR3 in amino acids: CASSIRPGLPLGYTF. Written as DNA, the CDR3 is TGTGCCAGCAGCATTCGACCCGGACTTCCACTTGGCTACACCTTC.

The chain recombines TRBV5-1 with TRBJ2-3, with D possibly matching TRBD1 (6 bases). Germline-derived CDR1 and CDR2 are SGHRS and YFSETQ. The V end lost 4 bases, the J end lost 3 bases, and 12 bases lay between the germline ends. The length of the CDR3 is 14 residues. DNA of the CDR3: TGCGCCAGCAGCAATGGACAGCAGACAGATACGCAGTATTTT. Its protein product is CASSNGQQTDTQYF.

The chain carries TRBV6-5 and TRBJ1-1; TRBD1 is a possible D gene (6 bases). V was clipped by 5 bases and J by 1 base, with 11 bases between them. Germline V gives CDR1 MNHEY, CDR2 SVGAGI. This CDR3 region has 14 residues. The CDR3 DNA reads TGTGCCAGCAGTACCCCGGGACAGAACACTGAAGCTTTCTTT. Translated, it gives CASSTPGQNTEAFF.

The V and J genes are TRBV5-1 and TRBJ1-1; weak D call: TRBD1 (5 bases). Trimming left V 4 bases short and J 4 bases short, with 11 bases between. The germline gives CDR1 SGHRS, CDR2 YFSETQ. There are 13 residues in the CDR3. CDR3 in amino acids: CASSHGGSTEAFF. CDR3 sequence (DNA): TGCGCCAGCAGCCACGGGGGGAGCACTGAAGCTTTCTTT. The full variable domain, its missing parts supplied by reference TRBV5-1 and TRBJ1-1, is KAGVTQTPRYLIKTRGQQVTLSCSPISGHRSVSWYQQTPGQGLQFLFEYFSETQRNKGNFPGRFSGRQFSNSRSEMNVSTLELGDSALYLCASSHGGSTEAFFGQGTRLTVV.